This T cell receptor beta chain was profiled in a study of blood T cells in healthy people across ages. CDR3 length equals 16 residues. CDR1 SGHAT and CDR2 FQNNGV come from the germline V gene. Trimming took off 0 bases at V and 4 bases at J, with 16 bases between the two ends. Sample-barcoded 5' priming and a J-beta primer mix drove a second PCR of about 6 to 12 cycles. A single record per CDR3 protein comes from TCRdb applying MiXCR to the 5' RACE reads. Of 1.5 million to 2 million distinct CDR3 sequences listed, 30% to 40% are singletons. Sequencing used blood. The receptor was isolated from a human donor in good health. V gene TRBV11-2 combines with J gene TRBJ2-7; a possible D gene is TRBD1 (5 bases). In DNA form, the CDR3 reads TGTGCCAGCAGCTTAGATCTGGCAGGGCCGATATACGAGCAGTACTTC. The encoded protein is CASSLDLAGPIYEQYF.